This T cell receptor beta chain was recovered during a study of radiotherapy plus CTLA-4 blockade in lung cancer. Overall study results and limits: According to reports, early shifts in blood T cell clones, alongside interferon-beta, forecast response most accurately. In blood, after radiotherapy plus ipilimumab, tumor-derived TCR clones expanded.

The CDR3 extends over 15 amino acids. V was trimmed by 7 bases and J by 2 bases, leaving 14 bases between them. From germline, CDR1 is SGHTA and CDR2 FQGNSA. TCRdb's copy holds only in-frame clones and misses some; the assay was immunoSEQ multiplex PCR. The sample gives 70,000 to 90,000 clones, roughly three quarters of which show up once; around 7% is in the top ten. About this clone itself: Its antigen remains unidentified.

The rearrangement links TRBV7-2 to TRBJ2-2, with a tentative D call TRBD1 (5 bases). The TCR originated in a human donor with non-small cell lung cancer who had a complete response to radiotherapy plus ipilimumab. Material: peripheral blood, obtained from a patient treated with radiotherapy plus ipilimumab. The CDR3 DNA reads as TGTGCCAGCACCGCACTTAGGGGAAACACCGGGGAGCTGTTTTTT. Encoded protein: CASTALRGNTGELFF.